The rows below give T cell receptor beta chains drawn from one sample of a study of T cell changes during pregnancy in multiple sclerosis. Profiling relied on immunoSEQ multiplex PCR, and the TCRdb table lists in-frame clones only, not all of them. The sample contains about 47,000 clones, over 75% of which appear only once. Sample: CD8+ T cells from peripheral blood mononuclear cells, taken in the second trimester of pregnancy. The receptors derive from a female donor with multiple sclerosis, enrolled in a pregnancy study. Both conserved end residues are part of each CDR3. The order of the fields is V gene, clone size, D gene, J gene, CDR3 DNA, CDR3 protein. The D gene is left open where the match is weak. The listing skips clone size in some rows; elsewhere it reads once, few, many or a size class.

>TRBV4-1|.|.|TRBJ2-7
TGCGCCAGCAGCCAAGATCAGGCCAGGGCCTACGAGCAGTACTTC
CASSQDQARAYEQYF
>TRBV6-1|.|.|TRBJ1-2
TGTGCCAGCAGTCGCCTTGAGGGAGGGTCCGGCTACACCTTC
CASSRLEGGSGYTF
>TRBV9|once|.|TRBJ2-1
TGTGCCAGCAGCACACCAAGGACAGCCTCAGGCAATGAGCAGTTCTTC
CASSTPRTASGNEQFF
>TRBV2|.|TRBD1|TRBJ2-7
TGTGCCAGCAGCCCGTCTGAGGGACAGGGCGTCTACGAGCAGTACTTC
CASSPSEGQGVYEQYF
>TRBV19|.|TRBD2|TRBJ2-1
TGTGCCACTCATCCTGGCGGGCGGGAGCACAGCTCCTACAATGAGCAGTTCTTC
CATHPGGREHSSYNEQFF
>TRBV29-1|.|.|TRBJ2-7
TGCAGCGTTGAGCACCCGGAGCACTACGAGCAGTACTTC
CSVEHPEHYEQYF
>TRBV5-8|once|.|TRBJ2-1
TGTGCCAGCAGCTGGGGTCGGGGGGCACGATACAATGAGCAGTTCTTC
CASSWGRGARYNEQFF
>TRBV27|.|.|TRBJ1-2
TGTGCCAGCAGTTTATCGACAACAGGCTATGGCTACACCTTC
CASSLSTTGYGYTF
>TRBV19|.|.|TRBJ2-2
TGTGCCAGTAGCATAACAGACAGCGTAGCCGAATTTTTCACCGGGGAGCTGTTTTTT
CASSITDSVAEFFTGELFF
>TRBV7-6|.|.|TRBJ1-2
TGTGCCAGCAGCTTAGAAGGGACGGCAGGGGATGGCTACACCTTC
CASSLEGTAGDGYTF
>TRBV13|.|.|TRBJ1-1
TGTGCCAGCAGCTACTTTACCCAGAACACTGAAGCTTTCTTT
CASSYFTQNTEAFF
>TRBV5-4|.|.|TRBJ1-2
TGTGCCAGCACCTCCGACACCCTAGCCCCCTATGGCTACACCTTC
CASTSDTLAPYGYTF
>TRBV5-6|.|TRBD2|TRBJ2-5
TGTGCCAGCAGCACTTGGACTAGCGAACAAGAGACCCAGTACTTC
CASSTWTSEQETQYF
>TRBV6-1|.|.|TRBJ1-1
TGTGCCAGCAGTGAGCTCCGAAAGGGACTCCTGGCTTTCTTT
CASSELRKGLLAFF
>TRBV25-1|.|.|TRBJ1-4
TGTGCCAGCAGCCTATCTGAAAAACTGTTTTTT
CASSLSEKLFF
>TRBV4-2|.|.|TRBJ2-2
TGTGCCAGCAGCCAAGATGAGGGGGGAGGGGCCGGGGAGCTGTTTTTT
CASSQDEGGGAGELFF
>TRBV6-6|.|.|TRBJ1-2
TGTGCCAGCACCGAAACGGGACTTCGCACCTTC
CASTETGLRTF
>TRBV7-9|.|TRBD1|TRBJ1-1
TGTGCCAGCAGCTTTATAACAGGGGGCCGATCTCTCCCTGAAGCTTTCTTT
CASSFITGGRSLPEAFF
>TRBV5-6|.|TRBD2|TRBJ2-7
TGTGCCAGCAGCTTGGAATTAGCGGGGGGGCTAGAGTACGAGCAGTACTTC
CASSLELAGGLEYEQYF
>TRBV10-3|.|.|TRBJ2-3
TGTGCCATCAGTGTAGAGGGGGGCACAGATACGCAGTATTTT
CAISVEGGTDTQYF
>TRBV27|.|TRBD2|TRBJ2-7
TGTGCCAGCAGTATACTAGCGGGGGCTTTCTACGAGCAGTACTTC
CASSILAGAFYEQYF
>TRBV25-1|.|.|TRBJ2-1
TGTGCCAGCAGTTTACCGGGATGGGGCAATGAGCAGTTCTTC
CASSLPGWGNEQFF
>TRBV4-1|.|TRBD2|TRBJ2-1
TGCGCCAGCAGCCAAGCCCCTAGCGGTAACAATGAGCAGTTCTTC
CASSQAPSGNNEQFF
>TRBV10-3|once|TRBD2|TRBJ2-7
TGTGCCATCAGTGAGTCTACGGGAGGAGTTTACGAGCAGTACTTC
CAISESTGGVYEQYF
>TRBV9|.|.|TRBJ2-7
TGTGCCAGCAGCGTAGAGGTGGGAGATCCCTACGAGCAGTACTTC
CASSVEVGDPYEQYF
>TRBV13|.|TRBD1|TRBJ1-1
TGTGCCAGCAGCCCCGGACAGGGCGAAGCTTTCTTT
CASSPGQGEAFF
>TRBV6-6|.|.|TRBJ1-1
TGTGCCAGCAGTTACTCGATAAGGGGGAACACTGAAGCTTTCTTT
CASSYSIRGNTEAFF
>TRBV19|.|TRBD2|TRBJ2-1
TGTGCCAGTAGCTTAACTAGCGTATCCTACAATGAGCAGTTCTTC
CASSLTSVSYNEQFF
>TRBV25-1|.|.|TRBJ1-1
TGTGCCAGCAGTGAATGGAAGGGGGGGGCTTTCTTT
CASSEWKGGAFF
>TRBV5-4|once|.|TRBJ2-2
TGTGCCAGCAGCTTTGGGGCCTACACCGGGGAGCTGTTTTTT
CASSFGAYTGELFF
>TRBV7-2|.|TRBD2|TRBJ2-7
TGTGCCAGCAGCTCAACTAGCGGGGCCGCCTACGAGCAGTACTTC
CASSSTSGAAYEQYF
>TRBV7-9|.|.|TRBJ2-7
TGTGCCAGCAGCCTAACCCACTACGAGCAGTACTTC
CASSLTHYEQYF
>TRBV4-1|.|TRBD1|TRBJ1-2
TGCGCCAGCAGCCCACAGGGGGCAGTTGGTGGCTATACCTTC
CASSPQGAVGGYTF
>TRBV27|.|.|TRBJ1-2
TGTGCCAGCTCGATGACCGCGGCGGTCGGGGGCTACACCTTC
CASSMTAAVGGYTF
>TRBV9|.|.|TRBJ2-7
TGTGCCAGCAGCGACCAGTACGAGCAGTACTTC
CASSDQYEQYF